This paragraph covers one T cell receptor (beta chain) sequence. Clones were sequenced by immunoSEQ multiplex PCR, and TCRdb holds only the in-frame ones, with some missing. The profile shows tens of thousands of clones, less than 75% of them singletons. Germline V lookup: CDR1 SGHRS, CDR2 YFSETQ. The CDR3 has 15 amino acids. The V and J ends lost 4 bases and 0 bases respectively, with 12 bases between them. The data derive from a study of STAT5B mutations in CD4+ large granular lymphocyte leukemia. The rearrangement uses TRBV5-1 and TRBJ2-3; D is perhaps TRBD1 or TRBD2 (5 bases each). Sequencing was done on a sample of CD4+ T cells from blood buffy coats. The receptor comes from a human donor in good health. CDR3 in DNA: TGCGCCAGCAGCCCCGGGACCTCTAGCACAGATACGCAGTATTTT. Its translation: CASSPGTSSTDTQYF.